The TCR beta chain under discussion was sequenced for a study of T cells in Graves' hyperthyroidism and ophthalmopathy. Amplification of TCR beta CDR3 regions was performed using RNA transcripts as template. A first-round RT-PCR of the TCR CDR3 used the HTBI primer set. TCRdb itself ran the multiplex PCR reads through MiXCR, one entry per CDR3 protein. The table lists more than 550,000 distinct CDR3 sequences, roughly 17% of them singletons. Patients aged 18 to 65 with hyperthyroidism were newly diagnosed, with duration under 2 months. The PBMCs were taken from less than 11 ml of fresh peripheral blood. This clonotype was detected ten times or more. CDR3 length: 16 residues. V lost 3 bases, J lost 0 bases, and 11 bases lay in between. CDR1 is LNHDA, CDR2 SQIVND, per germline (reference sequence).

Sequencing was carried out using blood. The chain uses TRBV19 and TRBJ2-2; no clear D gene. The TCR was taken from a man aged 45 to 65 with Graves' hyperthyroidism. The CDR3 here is CASSIGSAPNTGELFF. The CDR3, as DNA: TGTGCCAGTAGTATTGGTTCGGCCCCGAACACCGGGGAGCTGTTTTTT.